The 32 T cell receptor beta chains in this list originate from one sample, sequenced in a study of graft-versus-host responses after intestinal transplantation. The antigens of these receptors remain unknown. Only in-frame clones appear in the TCRdb table, and some are missing; sequencing was by immunoSEQ multiplex PCR. Altogether more than 95,000 clones are present, about nine tenths being singletons, with the ten largest covering 0.15% to 0.2%. This specimen was unstimulated CD4+ T cells sorted from spleen or lymph node cells, taken before intestinal transplant. The origin of the receptors is a human donor who received an intestinal transplant.

The gene calls are TRBV29-1 and TRBJ1-1, with TRBD1 as a possible D gene (5 bases). Germline V gene sequence: CDR1 SQVTM, CDR2 ANQGSEA. CDR3 length equals 13 residues. Trimming cost V 4 bases and J 1 base, with 10 bases left between them. The CDR3 coding sequence is TGCAGCGTTGGGGGGGGTTCGAACACTGAAGCTTTCTTT. Encoded protein: CSVGGGSNTEAFF.

This sequence joins TRBV28 and TRBJ2-3, with 9 positions matching TRBD1. The germline V gene encodes CDR1 MDHEN and CDR2 SYDVKM. The CDR3 loop spans 14 amino acids. The ends lost 5 bases at V and 2 bases at J; junction bases unmatched: 2. The CDR3: CASSGQGTTDTQYF. CDR3 DNA: TGTGCCAGCAGTGGACAGGGGACCACAGATACGCAGTATTTT.

The rearrangement joins TRBV10-3 to TRBJ2-2, with 10 bases identical to TRBD2. This CDR3 comprises 16 residues. V gave up 11 bases and J gave up 1 base; unmatched junction bases: 10. Per germline, CDR1 ENHRY and CDR2 SYGVKD. Here the CDR3 reads CALSSGRGVNTGELFF. The DNA of the CDR3 is TGTGCCCTCTCCAGCGGGAGGGGGGTGAACACCGGGGAGCTGTTTTTT.

V and J are TRBV6-5 and TRBJ1-3; a possible D gene is TRBD1 (5 bases). This CDR3 comprises 15 residues. V lost 5 bases and J lost 0, with 11 bases in between. Per germline, CDR1 MNHEY and CDR2 SVGAGI. As DNA, the CDR3 is TGTGCCAGCAGTGTAGACAGCCACTCTGGAAACACCATATATTTT. Protein product: CASSVDSHSGNTIYF.

J is TRBJ2-1 and V is TRBV15; TRBD2 matches at 9 bases. J was trimmed by 8 bases and V by 6 bases; bases with no gene match: 11. Germline V gene sequence: CDR1 LNHNV, CDR2 YYDKDF (reference sequence). This CDR3 has 15 amino acids. The CDR3 region has the DNA TGTGCCACCAGTAAATCAAGCGGGAGGAAGGATGAGCAGTTCTTC. This gives the protein CATSKSSGRKDEQFF.

The V gene is TRBV5-5, the J gene TRBJ2-5, with 7 positions matching TRBD1. V shed 4 bases, J shed 5 bases, and the junction held 11 bases outside the gene matches. The CDR3 runs 15 residues. The germline V gene encodes CDR1 SGHKS and CDR2 YYEKEE (reference sequence). In DNA, the CDR3 is TGTGCCAGCAGCGCCGACAGGGATACCAGGGAGACCCAGTACTTC. This codes for CASSADRDTRETQYF.

The V and J genes are TRBV18 and TRBJ2-7; 8 bases map to TRBD1. The CDR3 length is 14 residues. Germline lookup yields CDR1 KGHSH and CDR2 LQKENI. The ends lost 3 bases at V and 2 bases at J; junction bases unmatched: 3. As DNA, the CDR3 is TGTGCCAGCTCACCTGACAGGGGTACCTACGAGCAGTACTTC. The encoded protein is CASSPDRGTYEQYF. The full variable domain, its missing parts supplied by reference TRBV18 and TRBJ2-7, is NAGVMQNPRHLVRRRGQEARLRCSPMKGHSHVYWYRQLPEEGLKFMVYLQKENIIDESGMPKERFSAEFPKEGPSILRIQQVVRGDSAAYFCASSPDRGTYEQYFGPGTRLTVT.

The rearrangement joins TRBV5-1 to TRBJ1-1; TRBD1 matches at 9 bases. Germline values: CDR1 SGHRS, CDR2 YFSETQ. V was clipped by 0 bases and J by 3 bases; unmatched bases: 3. CDR3 length: 15 amino acids. CDR3 loop: CASSLGDREDTEAFF. CDR3 nucleotides: TGCGCCAGCAGCTTGGGGGACAGGGAAGACACTGAAGCTTTCTTT.

The chain is built from TRBV7-9 and TRBJ2-5; 10 positions agree with TRBD1. The J call may be in error: the DNA end matches TRBJ2-7 better. The CDR3 runs to 16 residues. The germline gives CDR1 SEHNR, CDR2 FQNEAQ (reference sequence). In DNA, the CDR3 is TGTGCCAGCAGCTACCTCGCCGGGACAGGGGATCACGAGCAGTACTTC. As protein: CASSYLAGTGDHEQYF.

V and J are TRBV7-9 and TRBJ2-7, with D tentatively TRBD1 (6 bases). The V end was cut by 3 bases, the J end by 6 bases, with 9 bases between. Per the germline V gene, CDR1 is SEHNR and CDR2 is FQNEAQ (reference sequence). The CDR3 loop spans 12 amino acids. CDR3 sequence reads: CASSLLQGEQYF. The CDR3 bases are TGTGCCAGCAGCTTGTTACAGGGCGAGCAGTACTTC.

V gene TRBV28 combines with J gene TRBJ2-7; 10 bases fit TRBD1. J lost 2 bases, V lost 6 bases, and 4 bases had no gene match. The CDR3 totals 14 residues. Per the germline V gene, CDR1 is MDHEN and CDR2 is SYDVKM. DNA for the CDR3: TGTGCCAGCAGATGGGACAGGGGCACCTACGAGCAGTACTTC. Protein: CASRWDRGTYEQYF.

This CDR3 is CASSSGTRFRGELFF. In nucleotides, the CDR3 is TGTGCCAGTTCCTCCGGGACACGCTTTAGAGGGGAGCTGTTTTTT. J is TRBJ2-2 and V is TRBV19; TRBD1 is a possible D gene (6 bases). Germline loops: CDR1 LNHDA, CDR2 SQIVND (reference sequence). Trimming removed 8 bases from V and 8 bases from J, with 21 bases in between. The CDR3 contains 15 residues.

The rearrangement uses TRBV19 and TRBJ1-5, with a tentative D call TRBD1 (5 bases). The CDR3 covers 16 residues. Germline V gene lookup returns CDR1 LNHDA and CDR2 SQIVND (reference sequence). The ends were cut back, 5 bases at V and 6 bases at J, with 20 bases in the middle. In nucleotides, the CDR3 is TGTGCCAGTAGTTTGGCTGGGCAGGGATGGGGTCAGCCCCAGCATTTT. Protein product: CASSLAGQGWGQPQHF.

The chain has TRBV9 and TRBJ2-2; 11 bases are shared with TRBD1. Trimming at V came to 3 bases and at J to 7 bases, leaving 2 bases not matched to a gene. Germline V gene data show CDR1 as SGDLS and CDR2 as YYNGEE. This CDR3 has 14 residues. The CDR3 sequence: CASSGGQGVGELFF. Here the CDR3 DNA reads TGTGCCAGCAGCGGGGGACAGGGGGTCGGGGAGCTGTTTTTT.

The V and J genes are TRBV2 and TRBJ2-7; 12 positions match TRBD2. V lost 4 bases and J lost 3; bases outside the gene matches: 1. The CDR3 is made up of 14 amino acids. Germline CDR1 SNHLY, CDR2 FYNNEI. As DNA, the CDR3 is TGTGCCAGCAGTGGGACTAGCGGGAACTACGAGCAGTACTTC. It is translated as CASSGTSGNYEQYF.

The V call is TRBV7-9, the J call TRBJ2-7; TRBD1 matches at 8 bases. The CDR3 runs to 13 residues. Germline CDR1 reads SEHNR; CDR2 reads FQNEAQ (reference sequence). V lost 5 bases and J lost 7; bases outside the gene matches: 7. The CDR3 region has the DNA TGTGCCAGCAGCCCCAGGGGGCCAGGTGAGCAGTACTTC. It is translated as CASSPRGPGEQYF.

In regard to this clone: In the same sample, other DNA sequences code for this CDR3. The chain carries TRBV30 and TRBJ2-7; the match to TRBD1 covers 8 bases. The CDR3 loop spans 12 amino acids. The junction had 6 bases not matched to a gene; V was cut back by 8 bases and J by 3 bases. From germline, CDR1 is GTSNPN and CDR2 SVGIG (reference sequence). The CDR3 is CAGQGKFYEQYF. In DNA, the CDR3 is TGTGCCGGACAGGGTAAATTCTACGAGCAGTACTTC.

The J gene is TRBJ2-1, the V gene TRBV6-6, with a weak D call TRBD2 (6 bases). Looked up from germline, CDR1 is MNHNY and CDR2 is SVGAGI (reference sequence). V lost 6 bases and J lost 8, with 20 bases in between. This CDR3 spans 15 amino acids. The CDR3 region is CASSNPRGIIDEQFF. The CDR3 bases are TGTGCCAGCAGCAATCCTCGCGGGATAATCGATGAGCAGTTCTTC.

The chain is built from TRBV19 and TRBJ1-5; possible D gene TRBD1, 6 bases. This CDR3 is 17 amino acids long. Trimming pared 3 bases from V and 3 bases from J, leaving 18 bases between. Germline CDR1 LNHDA, CDR2 SQIVND (reference sequence). CDR3 nucleotide sequence: TGTGCCAGTAGTATGGCCAGGGACGGGACACACAATCAGCCCCAGCATTTT. Translated, it gives CASSMARDGTHNQPQHF.

This chain connects TRBV30 to TRBJ1-2; 9 bases agree with TRBD1. The germline V gene has CDR1 GTSNPN and CDR2 SVGIG (reference sequence). The V and J ends lost 6 bases and 4 bases, in that order; junction bases with no gene match: 9. CDR3 length: 14 residues. CDR3 sequence (DNA): TGTGCCTGCCCTCAGGTGGACAGGGGCTATGGCTACACCTTC. It translates to CACPQVDRGYGYTF.

The chain employs TRBV6-1 and TRBJ2-3; TRBD2 agrees at 7 bases. The CDR3 extends over 15 amino acids. J gave up 1 base and V 4 bases, and 5 bases lay outside the gene matches. The V gene's germline CDR1 is MNHNS and CDR2 SASEGT. The CDR3 nucleotides are TGTGCCAGCAGTGCTGGTAGCGGGCGCACAGATACGCAGTATTTT. Translated, it gives CASSAGSGRTDTQYF.

The V call is TRBV6-5, the J call TRBJ2-2; maybe TRBD1 (5 bases). V dropped 8 bases and J dropped 0 bases, with 7 bases sitting between them. Per the germline V gene, CDR1 is MNHEY and CDR2 is SVGAGI. This CDR3 is 13 amino acids long. CDR3: CASGASNTGELFF. CDR3 DNA sequence: TGTGCCAGCGGGGCTTCGAACACCGGGGAGCTGTTTTTT.

This chain uses TRBV4-3 with TRBJ1-6; 7 bases align to TRBD1. The germline V gene encodes CDR1 LGHNA and CDR2 YSLEER. This CDR3 is built from 15 residues. After removal of 3 bases from V and 9 bases from J, the junction contained 8 bases not matched to a gene. The CDR3 is CASSQDPTGSSPLHF. The DNA of the CDR3 is TGCGCCAGCAGCCAGGACCCGACAGGGAGTTCACCCCTCCACTTT.

The J gene is TRBJ1-1, the V gene TRBV28; D is uncertain. The CDR3 is made up of 14 amino acids. V lost 5 bases and J lost 2, with 12 bases in between. CDR1 is MDHEN and CDR2 is SYDVKM in the germline V gene. CDR3 loop: CASSPRQTNTEAFF. The CDR3 DNA follows: TGTGCCAGCAGTCCCAGACAAACAAACACTGAAGCTTTCTTT.

The gene calls are TRBV19 and TRBJ1-5; 7 bases fit TRBD1. The CDR3 covers 16 residues. Germline V gene lookup returns CDR1 LNHDA and CDR2 SQIVND (reference sequence). With 6 bases clipped from V and 3 bases from J, the junction kept 11 bases outside the gene matches. The DNA for the CDR3 is TGTGCCAGTAGGATACAGGGGTTACCTCTCAATCAGCCCCAGCATTTT. Protein sequence: CASRIQGLPLNQPQHF.

This sequence joins TRBV30 and TRBJ1-4; D is perhaps TRBD1 (5 bases). This CDR3 contains 14 residues. Looked up from germline, CDR1 is GTSNPN and CDR2 is SVGIG (reference sequence). The V gene lost 1 base and the J gene lost 3 bases, with 9 bases spanning the gap. CDR3 amino acids: CAWSGDSPNEKLFF. CDR3 nucleotides: TGTGCCTGGAGTGGAGACAGCCCTAATGAAAAACTGTTTTTT.

This clone was seen just once. The chain uses TRBV7-2 and TRBJ2-1, with TRBD2 matching 14 bases. CDR1 and CDR2 from the germline V gene are SGHTA and FQGNSA. V gave up 5 bases and J gave up 6 bases; unmatched junction bases: 15. This CDR3 is built from 19 residues. CDR3 bases: TGTGCCAGCAGCGAAAGGGGGACTAGCGGGAGTCCCCGGGCCAATGAGCAGTTCTTC. As protein: CASSERGTSGSPRANEQFF.

The V call is TRBV5-1, the J call TRBJ2-1; perhaps TRBD2 as D (6 bases). The CDR3 consists of 17 residues. The germline CDR1 and CDR2 sequences are SGHRS and YFSETQ. Between the trimmed V and J ends, which lost 7 bases and 0 bases, there was a span of 20 bases. CDR3 DNA sequence: TGCGCCAGCGGACCTCACTTGGCGGGGAGCTCCTACAATGAGCAGTTCTTC. Its protein is CASGPHLAGSSYNEQFF.

The rearrangement uses TRBV6-5 and TRBJ2-1; 8 nucleotides match TRBD1. The junction had 4 bases not matched to a gene; V was cut back by 4 bases and J by 2 bases. Germline values: CDR1 MNHEY, CDR2 SVGAGI. The CDR3 is made up of 15 amino acids. This CDR3 reads CASSSPGQAYNEQFF. The CDR3 DNA reads TGTGCCAGCAGTTCCCCGGGACAGGCCTACAATGAGCAGTTCTTC.

The V and J genes are TRBV9 and TRBJ2-1; 7 nucleotides align to TRBD1. The CDR3 runs to 15 residues. Germline trimming cut 0 bases from V and 9 bases from J; bases unmatched to any gene: 9. Looked up from germline, CDR1 is SGDLS and CDR2 is YYNGEE. CDR3 in amino acids: CASSVEYRGYVEQFF. The CDR3 nucleotides are TGTGCCAGCAGCGTAGAATACAGGGGATACGTTGAGCAGTTCTTC.

V and J are TRBV4-2 and TRBJ2-1; 10 bases agree with TRBD2. The V and J ends lost 4 bases and 4 bases, in that order; junction bases with no gene match: 7. CDR1 and CDR2 from the germline V gene are LGHNA and YNFKEQ. CDR3 length equals 16 residues. CDR3 sequence: CASSLRTSGGYNEQFF. The CDR3 nucleotides read TGTGCCAGCAGCCTACGGACTAGCGGAGGGTACAATGAGCAGTTCTTC.

V usage is TRBV9 and J usage is TRBJ2-3; D gene uncertain. The CDR3 totals 13 residues. CDR1 is SGDLS and CDR2 is YYNGEE in the germline V gene. With 0 bases removed from V and 4 bases from J, the gap between germline ends came to 6 bases. The CDR3 DNA sequence: TGTGCCAGCAGCGTAGATCTTGCAGATACGCAGTATTTT. Its protein is CASSVDLADTQYF.